The following is a TCR beta chain sequence with its context. Its target is unknown. Live Annexin V-negative naive CD3+CD8+CD45RA+CCR7+ T cells were sorted. The record originates from a study of naive CD8 T cells in extremely preterm neonates. Study-wide results and limits: Preterm CDR3s were shorter than older groups', with fewer N additions and less trimming. Shared CDR3 nucleotide sequences: preterm around 3%, term 0.35% to 0.4%, children 0.025% to 0.035%, adults approximately 0.01%. Compared with all age groups, preterm neonates showed less repertoire richness.

The table came from immunoSEQ multiplex PCR; TCRdb's copy has only in-frame clones and leaves some out. The sample has 7,000 to 9,000 clones, roughly 98% seen once; the top ten hold around 0.33%. The clonotype originates from a human donor in good health. The sample taken for sequencing was naive CD8+ T cells from blood.

CDR3 in DNA: TGCGCCAGCAGCCAAGCGTGGACTAGCGGGGCCGGCTCCTACGAGCAGTACTTC. Amino acid sequence: CASSQAWTSGAGSYEQYF. J is TRBJ2-7 and V is TRBV4-3, with TRBD2 identical over 12 bases. The CDR3 sequence is 18 residues long. Germline CDR1 and CDR2: LGHNA and YSLEER. V lost 1 base to trimming and J lost 0 bases; unmatched junction nucleotides: 7.